This T cell receptor beta chain appears in the sequencing data of a study of post-analysis software for immune sequencing data. Whole-study results and caveats: Controls significantly exceeded multiple sclerosis patients in normalized Chao1 diversity. Controls showed lower frequencies than patients for roughly five TRBV segments, and TRBV5-6, TRBV5-1 and TRBV20-1 were among these.

Unique molecular identifiers were built into the TCR beta cDNA libraries. Each CDR3 protein gets one entry after TCRdb re-called the PCR reads with MiXCR. The table includes 740,000 or so distinct CDR3 sequences, roughly half detected once. The V and J ends lost 0 bases and 5 bases, in that order; junction bases with no gene match: 7. CDR3 length equals 16 residues. In germline, CDR1 is MNHEY, CDR2 SVGAGI. A few counts support this clonotype. Its cognate antigen is unknown. The TCR sequence derives from a girl between 10 and 17 years old with multiple sclerosis. The chain links TRBV6-5 to TRBJ2-1; 7 bases line up with TRBD1. The sequenced sample consisted of blood. In DNA form, the CDR3 reads TGTGCCAGCAGTTACTCTAAGCTAGGGACAGACAATGAGCAGTTCTTC. Protein sequence: CASSYSKLGTDNEQFF.